Reported below is one T cell receptor beta chain. Its specificity is unknown. The data are from a study of T cells in localized non-small cell lung cancer. Regarding the study as a whole: For the top 100 tumor clones, a median about 57 also appeared in adjacent lung.

Produced via immunoSEQ multiplex PCR; TCRdb's table is partial and in-frame only. The repertoire holds roughly 13,000 clones, with about 82% as singletons. CDR1 and CDR2 (germline): SGHDT, YYEEEE. The trim removed 6 bases at V and 6 bases at J, leaving 13 bases unmatched. This CDR3 has 17 residues. The specimen comprised peripheral blood, sampled before any cancer treatment. V gene TRBV5-6 combines with J gene TRBJ2-2; TRBD2 aligns across 11 bases. This TCR was sampled from a male donor aged 60 or older with stage III lung adenocarcinoma. CDR3 protein: CASTEPGGLAASGELFF. For the CDR3, the DNA is TGTGCCAGCACCGAACCGGGGGGACTAGCGGCATCCGGGGAGCTGTTTTTT.